The rows below give T cell receptor beta chains drawn from one sample of a study of blood T cell repertoires in COVID-19. Some clones are missing from TCRdb's copy, which holds only in-frame ones; the method was immunoSEQ multiplex PCR. Here the sample spans a few hundred thousand clones, over 80% being singletons. Sequenced material: peripheral blood. The receptors come from a woman aged 50 to 65 with COVID-19, enrolled during active disease. CDR3s include the opening cysteine and the closing phenylalanine or tryptophan. A D gene is named only where the DNA matches it firmly. A clone size is listed for some rows: how often the clone was seen (once, few, many), or a class if it is expanded.

clone size	V gene	J gene	D gene	CDR3 DNA	CDR3 protein
few	TRBV5-4	TRBJ2-5	.	TGTGCCAGCAGCCCGATGGGGGCTGCAGGGTCCCAGTACTTC	CASSPMGAAGSQYF
.	TRBV7-9	TRBJ2-1	.	TGTGCCAGTGAGACAGGGACTTCAGGTGAGCAGTTCTTC	CASETGTSGEQFF
.	TRBV18	TRBJ2-6	.	TGTGCCAGCTCACCACCGCCGAGACTTGGGGCCAACGTCCTGACTTTC	CASSPPPRLGANVLTF
.	TRBV7-3	TRBJ2-3	.	TGTGCCAGCAGCTTATACCCGGAGGGTAGCACAGATACGCAGTATTTT	CASSLYPEGSTDTQYF
.	TRBV27	TRBJ1-2	TRBD1	TGTGCCAGCAGTTTCGGACAGGGGGATGGCTACACCTTC	CASSFGQGDGYTF
.	TRBV11-3	TRBJ2-7	TRBD2	TGTGCCAGCAGCCCTGCCTTGGGCGGGAGGGCCGTTCAATACGAGCAGTACTTC	CASSPALGGRAVQYEQYF
.	TRBV5-6	TRBJ2-6	TRBD2	TGTGCCAGCAGCTTGAGACTAGCGGGGACCTCTGGGGCCAACGTCCTGACTTTC	CASSLRLAGTSGANVLTF
once	TRBV3-1/TRBV3-2	TRBJ1-5	.	TGTGCCAGCAGTACGGGGGGTAGACAGCCCCAGCATTTT	CASSTGGRQPQHF
.	TRBV6-5	TRBJ2-1	.	TGTGCCAGCAGTTACGAGACAGCCAGCTCCTACAATGAGCAGTTCTTC	CASSYETASSYNEQFF
.	TRBV30	TRBJ2-7	.	TGTGCCTGGAGTGTAAACGGGTCAGGGAGGCGCGACGAGCAGTACTTC	CAWSVNGSGRRDEQYF
.	TRBV7-9	TRBJ2-3	.	TGTGCCAGCAGCGTAGGAGCCCCCCCGGATACGCAGTATTTT	CASSVGAPPDTQYF
once	TRBV30	TRBJ2-5	.	TGTGCCTGGAGCGCAGCCCCGGGACTGCAAGAGACCCAGTACTTC	CAWSAAPGLQETQYF
.	TRBV6-5	TRBJ1-6	.	TGTGCCAGCAGTTCGGCGCGGGTACATCCTGATTCACCCCTCCACTTT	CASSSARVHPDSPLHF
.	TRBV10-3	TRBJ1-6	TRBD1	TGTGCCATCAGCGAGACAGGGGGCGATAATTCACCCCTCCACTTT	CAISETGGDNSPLHF
.	TRBV19	TRBJ1-1	.	TGTGCCAGTAGTTGGGGAGGGAGGGTCACTGAAGCTTTCTTT	CASSWGGRVTEAFF
medium-sized	TRBV13	TRBJ2-1	TRBD2	TGTGCCAGCAGCCCCCGTCTAGCGGGAGGGCCGAGCTCCTACAATGAGCAGTTCTTC	CASSPRLAGGPSSYNEQFF
.	TRBV12-3/TRBV12-4	TRBJ2-1	.	TGTGCCAGCAGTTTTCGAGGTAATGAGCAGTTCTTC	CASSFRGNEQFF
once	TRBV19	TRBJ2-5	.	TGTGCCAGTAGTATCTCGGGGGGCCTTGGGACCCAGTACTTC	CASSISGGLGTQYF
.	TRBV28	TRBJ2-2	TRBD1	TGTGCCAGCAGAGGACAGGGCCCGGGGGAGCTGTTTTTT	CASRGQGPGELFF
once	TRBV19	TRBJ1-6	TRBD1	TGTGCCAGTAGCCCTTTGAGGACAGGGTATTCACCCCTCCACTTT	CASSPLRTGYSPLHF
.	TRBV27	TRBJ1-1	TRBD1	TGTGCCAGCAGTTTTCAGGGACAGGGACGGGGGAACACTGAAGCTTTCTTT	CASSFQGQGRGNTEAFF
once	TRBV19	TRBJ1-1	.	TGTGCCAGTAGTATCGGGGGGCTCGCGAACACTGAAGCTTTCTTT	CASSIGGLANTEAFF
.	TRBV19	TRBJ1-1	.	TGTGCCAGTAGTTTTGGAGGCATGCACACTGAAGCTTTCTTT	CASSFGGMHTEAFF
.	TRBV6-5	TRBJ2-1	TRBD2	TGTGCCAGCAGTTACTCCAGAGCGGGAGTCAGGAATGAGCAGTTCTTC	CASSYSRAGVRNEQFF
.	TRBV4-1	TRBJ1-4	TRBD1	TGCGCCAGCAGCCAAGATGGACAGGGCGGGGAAAAACTGTTTTTT	CASSQDGQGGEKLFF
.	TRBV11-2	TRBJ1-2	.	TGTGCCAGCAGCTTAGACCCTACGCCTTATGGCTACACCTTC	CASSLDPTPYGYTF
.	TRBV6-5	TRBJ1-2	.	TGTGCCAGCAGTCGGCAGGGAAACTATGGCTACACCTTC	CASSRQGNYGYTF
.	TRBV7-2	TRBJ1-1	.	TGTGCCAGCAGCTTAGTCGGGGGGGTCACTGAAGCTTTCTTT	CASSLVGGVTEAFF
.	TRBV6-2/TRBV6-3	TRBJ2-7	TRBD2	TGTGCCAGCAGTTACCCTAGGACTAGAGACTACGAGCAGTACTTC	CASSYPRTRDYEQYF
.	TRBV19	TRBJ2-1	.	TGTGCCAGTAGCGAGAGAGCGGGTGGGAATGAGCAGTTCTTC	CASSERAGGNEQFF
.	TRBV3-1/TRBV3-2	TRBJ2-1	TRBD2	TGTGCCAGCAGCCTTATAGCGGGCCCTCTCAATGAGCAGTTCTTC	CASSLIAGPLNEQFF
.	TRBV18	TRBJ1-2	.	TGTGCCAGCTCACCACCGGGACTAAGCTATGGCTACACCTTC	CASSPPGLSYGYTF
.	TRBV19	TRBJ2-5	TRBD2	TGTGCCAGCTCCAAGACTAGCGGGAGGGCGGGTAGGAGGGAGACCCAGTACTTC	CASSKTSGRAGRRETQYF
.	TRBV3-1/TRBV3-2	TRBJ1-2	.	TGTGCCAGCAGCCAAAGTCGGGAGGGCTACACCTTC	CASSQSREGYTF
once	TRBV19	TRBJ2-1	.	TGTGCCAGTAGTATATCCGGACTACCCAATGAGCAGTTCTTC	CASSISGLPNEQFF
.	TRBV19	TRBJ2-1	TRBD2	TGTGCCAGTAGTATACCTCGGACTAGAAACAATGAGCAGTTCTTC	CASSIPRTRNNEQFF
.	TRBV18	TRBJ2-3	.	TGTGCCAGCTCCAACTACAGGGCAACCACAGATACGCAGTATTTT	CASSNYRATTDTQYF
.	TRBV30	TRBJ1-6	.	TGTGCCTGGAGTCACGGGACTTCGGGCTCACCCCTCCACTTT	CAWSHGTSGSPLHF
.	TRBV6-2/TRBV6-3	TRBJ2-1	TRBD1	TGTGCCAGCAGTTTCGGGACAGGGGATTTTGCTGAGCAGTTCTTC	CASSFGTGDFAEQFF
.	TRBV12-3/TRBV12-4	TRBJ1-1	.	TGTGCCAGCGGGGGGGGCGCGGGTCACGCTTTCTTT	CASGGGAGHAFF
.	TRBV7-8	TRBJ1-5	TRBD1	TGTGCCAGCAGCCGAGGGGGCACGGGCAATCAGCCCCAGCATTTT	CASSRGGTGNQPQHF
.	TRBV7-2	TRBJ2-2	TRBD2	TGTGCCAGCAGCTTAGGCGGGAGAGACACCGGGGAGCTGTTTTTT	CASSLGGRDTGELFF
.	TRBV27	TRBJ1-1	.	TGTGCCAGCAGTTTATGGGAGCTTAGTGAAGCTTTCTTT	CASSLWELSEAFF
.	TRBV7-2	TRBJ1-5	TRBD1	TGTGCCAGCAGCTTAGAGGGACGGACAGGCCAGCCCCAGCATTTT	CASSLEGRTGQPQHF
many	TRBV30	TRBJ1-1	.	TGTGCCTGGAGTGTATTTGCAGGGTATATCAACACTGAAGCTTTCTTT	CAWSVFAGYINTEAFF
once	TRBV27	TRBJ2-7	.	TGTGCCAGCAGTTTCTTTGGAGAATTGGCATACGAGCAGTACTTC	CASSFFGELAYEQYF
.	TRBV5-1	TRBJ2-5	TRBD1	TGCGCCAGCAGCCGCTCTTTGGGACAGGGGGAAGAGACCCAGTACTTC	CASSRSLGQGEETQYF
.	TRBV27	TRBJ1-5	TRBD1	TGTGCCAGCAGTATCGGACAGGGGGTCTCCAATCAGCCCCAGCATTTT	CASSIGQGVSNQPQHF
.	TRBV18	TRBJ2-7	.	TGTGCCAGCTCATTCGGACAGCCCTACGAGCAGTACTTC	CASSFGQPYEQYF
.	TRBV4-1	TRBJ2-1	.	TGCGCCAGCAGCCAGGGTGAAGGGGCTATCTACAATGAGCAGTTCTTC	CASSQGEGAIYNEQFF
.	TRBV30	TRBJ1-1	.	TGTGCCTGGAGTGCCCAGGTGAACACTGAAGCTTTCTTT	CAWSAQVNTEAFF
few	TRBV5-6	TRBJ2-2	.	TGTGCCAGCAGCTTGTTCGGCAGGGCGAACACCGGGGAGCTGTTTTTT	CASSLFGRANTGELFF
.	TRBV19	TRBJ2-7	TRBD2	TGTGCCAGTAGTCCTAGCGGGAGAGGATCCTACGAGCAGTACTTC	CASSPSGRGSYEQYF
.	TRBV3-1/TRBV3-2	TRBJ1-1	.	TGTGCCAGCCGTACAGGGTTAGGAGGTACTGAAGCTTTCTTT	CASRTGLGGTEAFF
once	TRBV24-1	TRBJ1-2	.	TGTGCCACCAGTGAGACTAAGGACGGCAACTATGGCTACACCTTC	CATSETKDGNYGYTF
.	TRBV28	TRBJ2-5	TRBD1	TGTGCCAGCAGTCTTCCGGGGGACAGGAGGGAGACCCAGTACTTC	CASSLPGDRRETQYF
.	TRBV10-3	TRBJ1-2	TRBD1	TGTGCCATCAGTCGAGGACAGGGATCCTATGGCTACACCTTC	CAISRGQGSYGYTF
.	TRBV7-2	TRBJ2-1	TRBD1	TGTGCCATCACCCGACCGGGACAGGGAAACGTTCTGGCCAATGAGCAGTTCTTC	CAITRPGQGNVLANEQFF
once	TRBV14	TRBJ1-1	.	TGTGCCAGCAGCCCTCAGGGTTCGACGGCTTTCTTT	CASSPQGSTAFF